A selection of T cell receptor beta chains follows, all from one sample in a study of blood T cell repertoires in COVID-19. Produced via immunoSEQ multiplex PCR; TCRdb's table is partial and in-frame only. The sample records roughly 180,000 clones, approximately 83% being singletons. The sample comprised peripheral blood. The receptors were sampled from a woman aged 40 to 50 with COVID-19, enrolled during active disease. Each CDR3 is given with its conserved first and last residue. The order of the fields is J gene, D gene, V gene, clone size, CDR3 DNA, CDR3 protein. A D gene is named only where the DNA matches it firmly. The size entry is marked missing in some rows and otherwise reads once, few, many or a size class.

TRBJ2-1	NA	TRBV19	NA	TGTGCCAGTGCGAACGTGAACAATGAGCAGTTCTTC	CASANVNNEQFF
TRBJ1-2	NA	TRBV6-2/TRBV6-3	NA	TGTGCCAGCAGCCTAACAGTAAACTATGGCTACACCTTC	CASSLTVNYGYTF
TRBJ2-7	TRBD2	TRBV6-5	NA	TGTGCCAGCAGAACGCGGGGGGACTACTACGAGCAGTACTTC	CASRTRGDYYEQYF
TRBJ1-2	NA	TRBV19	NA	TGTGCCAGTAGTATTCGGAAAGGAGACTACACCTTC	CASSIRKGDYTF
TRBJ1-3	NA	TRBV28	NA	TGTGCCAGCAGCCCAAATACAGGGTTTAGAAACACCATATATTTT	CASSPNTGFRNTIYF
TRBJ1-2	NA	TRBV11-1	NA	TGTGCCAGCAGCACACGACAGTCTAACTATGGCTACACCTTC	CASSTRQSNYGYTF
TRBJ1-4	NA	TRBV7-9	NA	TGTGCCAGCAGCTCGACAGGAAATGAAAAACTGTTTTTT	CASSSTGNEKLFF
TRBJ2-2	TRBD1	TRBV29-1	once	TGCAGCGCGACAGGGTTACTGGGCACCGGGGAGCTGTTTTTT	CSATGLLGTGELFF
TRBJ2-2	NA	TRBV28	once	TGTGCCAGCACGAGGGTACGCACCGGGGAGCTGTTTTTT	CASTRVRTGELFF
TRBJ1-2	TRBD1	TRBV6-6	NA	TGTGCCAGCAGGGACAGGAAAGACACTTATGGCTACACCTTC	CASRDRKDTYGYTF
TRBJ1-6	TRBD1	TRBV6-5	NA	TGTGCCAGCACAGGACAGGGTGGTTCACCCCTCCACTTT	CASTGQGGSPLHF
TRBJ2-1	NA	TRBV5-1	NA	TGCGCCAGCAGCTTGCAAGCCCTTGCCTCCTACAATGAGCAGTTCTTC	CASSLQALASYNEQFF
TRBJ1-4	TRBD1	TRBV3-1/TRBV3-2	NA	TGTGCCAGCAGCCTTTCCGGACAGGGGAGTAATGAAAAACTGTTTTTT	CASSLSGQGSNEKLFF
TRBJ2-5	TRBD1	TRBV5-4	NA	TGTGCCAGCAGCTTGGGGGACAGGCCCCAAGTGACCCAGTACTTC	CASSLGDRPQVTQYF